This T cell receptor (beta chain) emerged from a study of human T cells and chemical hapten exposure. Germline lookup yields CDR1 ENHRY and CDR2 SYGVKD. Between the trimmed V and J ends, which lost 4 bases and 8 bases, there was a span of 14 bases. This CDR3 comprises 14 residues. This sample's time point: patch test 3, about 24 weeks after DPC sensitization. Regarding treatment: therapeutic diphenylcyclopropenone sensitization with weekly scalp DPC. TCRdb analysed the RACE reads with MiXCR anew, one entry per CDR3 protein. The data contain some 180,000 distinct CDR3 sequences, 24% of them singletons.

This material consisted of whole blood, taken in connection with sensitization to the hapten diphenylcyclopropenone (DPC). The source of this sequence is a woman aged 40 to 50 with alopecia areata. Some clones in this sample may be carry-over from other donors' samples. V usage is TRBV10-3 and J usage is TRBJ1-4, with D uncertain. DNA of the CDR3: TGTGCCATCAGTGCTGGCGGGGTCGGGGAAAAACTGTTTTTT. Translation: CAISAGGVGEKLFF.